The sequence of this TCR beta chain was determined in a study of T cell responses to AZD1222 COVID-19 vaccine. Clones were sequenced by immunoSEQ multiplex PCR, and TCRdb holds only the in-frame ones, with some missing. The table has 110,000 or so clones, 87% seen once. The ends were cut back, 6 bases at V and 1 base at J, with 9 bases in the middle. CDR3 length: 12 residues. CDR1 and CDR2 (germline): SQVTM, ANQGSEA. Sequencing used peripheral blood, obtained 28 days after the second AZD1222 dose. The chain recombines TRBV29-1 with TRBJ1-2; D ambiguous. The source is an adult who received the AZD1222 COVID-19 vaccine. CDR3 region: CSVGPSNYGYTF. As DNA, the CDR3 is TGCAGCGTCGGACCGAGTAACTATGGCTACACCTTC.